These 5 T cell receptor beta chains were sequenced from one sample in a study of T cell changes during pregnancy in multiple sclerosis. TCRdb keeps only in-frame clones here, not all; method: immunoSEQ multiplex PCR. The sample holds approximately 100,000 clones, approximately 94% seen once. This material consisted of peripheral blood, taken in the second trimester of pregnancy. The receptors were sampled from a female donor with multiple sclerosis, enrolled in a pregnancy study.

The chain employs TRBV19 and TRBJ2-7, with 10 bases aligning to TRBD2. The CDR3 has 15 residues. V gave up 5 bases and J gave up 2 bases; unmatched junction bases: 6. From germline, CDR1 is LNHDA and CDR2 SQIVND (reference sequence). CDR3 in DNA: TGTGCCAGTAGTGTGAGCGGGAGGGCCGCCTACGAGCAGTACTTC. Translating it yields CASSVSGRAAYEQYF.

This clone was recorded only once. The V call is TRBV4-2, the J call TRBJ2-5, with a tentative D call TRBD2 (6 bases). The J call may not be correct, given that the DNA end is closer to TRBJ2-7. Germline CDR1 reads LGHNA; CDR2 reads YNFKEQ. CDR3 length: 15 amino acids. The CDR3 DNA reads as TGTGCCAGCAGCCAAGATGGAGGGATTTCCTACGAGCAGTACTTC. This translates into CASSQDGGISYEQYF.

The J gene is TRBJ2-1, the V gene TRBV4-2; the match to TRBD2 covers 7 bases. The germline V gene encodes CDR1 LGHNA and CDR2 YNFKEQ. The CDR3 is 15 amino acids. Unmatched junction bases numbered 1, after V lost 0 bases and J lost 2 bases. CDR3 sequence reads: CASSQESGAYNEQFF. The CDR3, as DNA: TGTGCCAGCAGCCAAGAGAGCGGGGCCTACAATGAGCAGTTCTTC.

V gene TRBV19 combines with J gene TRBJ1-1; D is ambiguous. There are 14 residues in the CDR3. The germline V gene has CDR1 LNHDA and CDR2 SQIVND (reference sequence). V was trimmed by 6 bases and J by 4 bases, leaving 15 bases between them. CDR3 in DNA: TGTGCCAGTAGGGCCAGAAACGGAGGCACTGAAGCTTTCTTT. Its translation is CASRARNGGTEAFF.

The genes are TRBV6-1 and TRBJ1-2; 7 nucleotides match TRBD1. The CDR3 is 13 amino acids. V shed 7 bases, J shed 4 bases, and the junction held 6 bases outside the gene matches. Looked up from germline, CDR1 is MNHNS and CDR2 is SASEGT. CDR3 sequence: CASKVGQSYGYTF. CDR3 sequence (DNA): TGTGCCAGCAAGGTGGGACAGAGCTATGGCTACACCTTC.